In this sample, the clone carrying this TCR beta chain turned up a few times. TCRdb re-derived calls from the PCR reads in MiXCR, one entry per CDR3 protein. The sample records 490,000 or so distinct CDR3 sequences, 25% being singletons. Sorting recovered naive CD8 T cells on a CD8+CD4-CCR7+CD45RA+ profile. The entry originates in a study of molecular identifiers for immune sequencing clone quantification. In the study overall: In replicates, RNA from roughly 21,000 or 96,000 naive CD8 cells was split five ways, four sequenced.

This CDR3 contains 15 residues. Germline values: CDR1 PRHDT, CDR2 FYEKMQ (reference sequence). V lost 0 bases and J 5 bases, leaving 13 bases between the germline ends. The chain carries TRBV13 and TRBJ2-5; D is unclear. The sequencing input was naive CD8+ T cells from blood, with Jurkat cell RNA spiked in. Subset noted: FACS-sorted CD8+CD4-CCR7+CD45RA+ naive T cells. This sequence originates from a human donor in good health. Some libraries in this study had Jurkat cell RNA spiked in. The CDR3 protein is CASSLGGIRLETQYF. CDR3 nucleotides: TGTGCCAGCAGCTTAGGAGGGATTCGCCTTGAGACCCAGTACTTC.